This record looks at one T cell receptor (beta chain) sequence and its context. The antigen remains undetermined. The data derive from a study of Tregs in tolerant kidney transplant recipients. Data came from immunoSEQ multiplex PCR; TCRdb stores just in-frame clones and leaves some out. Among more than 1,500 clones listed, approximately 44% were seen once. The germline V gene has CDR1 SGDLS and CDR2 YYNGEE. V was clipped by 7 bases and J by 0 bases; unmatched bases: 4. The CDR3 extends over 16 amino acids. Sequencing was performed on Tregs from blood cultured with allogeneic cells. The gene calls are TRBV9 and TRBJ1-6; 10 nucleotides match TRBD1. This TCR was recovered from a human patient who received a combined kidney and bone marrow transplant. The T cells may partly be graft donor cells. CDR3 bases: TGTGCCAGCCGACAGGGGGCGAGCTCCTATAATTCACCCCTCCACTTT. Residues: CASRQGASSYNSPLHF.